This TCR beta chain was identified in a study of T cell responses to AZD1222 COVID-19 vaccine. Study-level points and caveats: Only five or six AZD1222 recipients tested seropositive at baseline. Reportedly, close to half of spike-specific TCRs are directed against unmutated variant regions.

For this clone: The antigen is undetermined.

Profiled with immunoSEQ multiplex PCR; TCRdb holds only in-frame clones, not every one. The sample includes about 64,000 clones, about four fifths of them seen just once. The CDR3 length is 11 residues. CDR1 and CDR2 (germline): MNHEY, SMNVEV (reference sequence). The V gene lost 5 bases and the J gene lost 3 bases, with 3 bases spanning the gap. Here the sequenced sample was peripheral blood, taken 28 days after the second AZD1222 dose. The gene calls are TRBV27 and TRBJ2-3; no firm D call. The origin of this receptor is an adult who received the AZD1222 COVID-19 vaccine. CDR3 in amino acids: CASSQTDTQYF. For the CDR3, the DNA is TGTGCCAGCAGTCAAACAGATACGCAGTATTTT.